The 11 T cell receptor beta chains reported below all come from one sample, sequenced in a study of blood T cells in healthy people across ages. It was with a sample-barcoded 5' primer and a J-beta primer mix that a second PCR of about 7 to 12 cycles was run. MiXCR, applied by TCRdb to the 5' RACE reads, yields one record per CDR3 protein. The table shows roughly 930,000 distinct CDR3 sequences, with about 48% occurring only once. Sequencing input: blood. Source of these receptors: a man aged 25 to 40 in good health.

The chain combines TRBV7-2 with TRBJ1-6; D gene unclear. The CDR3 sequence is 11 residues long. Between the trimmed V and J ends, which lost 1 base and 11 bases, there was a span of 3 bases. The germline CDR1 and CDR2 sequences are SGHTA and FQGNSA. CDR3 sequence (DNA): TGTGCCAGCAGCTTAGAGGCACCCCTCCACTTT. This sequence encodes CASSLEAPLHF.

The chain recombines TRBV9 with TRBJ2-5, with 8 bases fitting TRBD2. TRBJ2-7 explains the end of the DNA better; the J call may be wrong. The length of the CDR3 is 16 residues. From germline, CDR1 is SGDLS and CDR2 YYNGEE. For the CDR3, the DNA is TGTGCCAGCAGCCCCGCCTCAGCGGGGGTCCGAAGCGAGCAGTACTTC. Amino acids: CASSPASAGVRSEQYF.

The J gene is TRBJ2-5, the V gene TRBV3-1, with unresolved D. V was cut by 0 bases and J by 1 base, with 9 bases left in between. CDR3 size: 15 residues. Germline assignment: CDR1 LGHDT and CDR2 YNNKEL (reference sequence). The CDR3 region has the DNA TGTGCCAGCAGCCAAGAGACGATTACCCAAGAGACCCAGTACTTC. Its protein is CASSQETITQETQYF.

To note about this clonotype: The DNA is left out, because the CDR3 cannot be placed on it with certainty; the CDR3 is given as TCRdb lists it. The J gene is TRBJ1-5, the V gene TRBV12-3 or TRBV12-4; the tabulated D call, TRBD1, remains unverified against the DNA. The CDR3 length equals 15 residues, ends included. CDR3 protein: CASSTSTGNSQPQHF.

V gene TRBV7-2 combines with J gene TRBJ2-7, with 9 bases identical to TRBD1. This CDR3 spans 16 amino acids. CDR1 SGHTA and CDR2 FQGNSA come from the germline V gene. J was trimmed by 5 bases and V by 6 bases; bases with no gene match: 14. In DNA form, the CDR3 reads TGTGCCAGCAGTTATAAAAAGGGGACAGGGTTCCACGAGCAGTACTTC. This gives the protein CASSYKKGTGFHEQYF.

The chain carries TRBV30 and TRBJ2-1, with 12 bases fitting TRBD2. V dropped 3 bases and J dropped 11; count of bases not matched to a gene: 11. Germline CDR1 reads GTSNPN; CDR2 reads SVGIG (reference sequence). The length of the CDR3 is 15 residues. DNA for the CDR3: TGTGCCTGGAGCGCTGGACTAGCGGGGTCTACGAAGCAGTTCTTC. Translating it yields CAWSAGLAGSTKQFF.

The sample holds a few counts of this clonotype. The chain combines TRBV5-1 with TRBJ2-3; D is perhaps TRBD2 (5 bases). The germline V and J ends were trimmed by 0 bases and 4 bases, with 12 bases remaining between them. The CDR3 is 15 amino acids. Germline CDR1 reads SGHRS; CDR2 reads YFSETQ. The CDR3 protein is CASSLGGLSADTQYF. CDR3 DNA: TGCGCCAGCAGCTTGGGAGGGCTTTCGGCAGATACGCAGTATTTT.

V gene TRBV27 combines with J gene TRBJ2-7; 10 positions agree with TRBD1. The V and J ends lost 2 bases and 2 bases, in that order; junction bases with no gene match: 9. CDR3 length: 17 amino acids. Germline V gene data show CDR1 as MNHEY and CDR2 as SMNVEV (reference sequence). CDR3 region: CASSLGLRGTGAYEQYF. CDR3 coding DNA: TGTGCCAGCAGTTTAGGCCTCCGGGGGACAGGGGCCTACGAGCAGTACTTC.

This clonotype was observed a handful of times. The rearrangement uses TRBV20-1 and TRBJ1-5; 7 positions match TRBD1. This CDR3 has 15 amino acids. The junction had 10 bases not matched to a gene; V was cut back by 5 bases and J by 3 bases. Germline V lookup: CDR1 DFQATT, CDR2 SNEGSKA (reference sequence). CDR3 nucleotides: TGCAGTGCTCCCCCGGGACAGCTAAACAATCAGCCCCAGCATTTT. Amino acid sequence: CSAPPGQLNNQPQHF.

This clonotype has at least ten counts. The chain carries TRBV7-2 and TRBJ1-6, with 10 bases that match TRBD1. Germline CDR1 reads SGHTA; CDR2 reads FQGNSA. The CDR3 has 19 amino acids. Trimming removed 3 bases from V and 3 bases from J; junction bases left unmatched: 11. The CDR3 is CASSLGTGDVKNYNSPLHF. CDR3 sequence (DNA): TGTGCCAGCAGCTTGGGGACAGGGGATGTTAAGAACTATAATTCACCCCTCCACTTT.

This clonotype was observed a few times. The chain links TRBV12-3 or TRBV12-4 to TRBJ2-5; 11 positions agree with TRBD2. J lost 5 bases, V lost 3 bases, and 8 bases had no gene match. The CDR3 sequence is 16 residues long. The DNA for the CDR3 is TGTGCCAGCAGTTTGACTAGCGGGGTAGTTTGGGAGACCCAGTACTTC. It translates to CASSLTSGVVWETQYF.